This TCR beta chain derives from a study of T-cell memory formation after mild COVID-19 (dated by TCRdb to about 2021). For the study in its entirety: Most TCR sequence clusters were specific to one of the two donors. Two young, previously healthy adult volunteers, one female and one male, were included in the cohort. In two donors, T-cell clones that expanded and contracted after mild COVID-19 were followed by sequencing TCRalpha and TCRbeta repertoires longitudinally.

Ficoll-Paque density gradient centrifugation was the method used to isolate PBMCs. The germline V gene gives CDR1 as SGHDN and CDR2 as FVKESK. The CDR3 covers 15 residues, taking in both the cysteine and the phenylalanine. Here the CDR3 DNA is all that survives: 45 bases in frame from base 1. A distance of 13 bases separates the germline ends of V and J, which lose 6 bases and 0 bases respectively. On this clonotype: Its antigen target is currently unknown. No much larger clone is present one base from it, and per-base qualities are unavailable.

Sequencer: Illumina NovaSeq 6000. cDNA libraries for TCRalpha and TCRbeta were prepared by 5'RACE using constant-segment primers, with sample barcodes and unique molecular identifiers added. RNA was extracted from every sample with Trizol reagent. Amplification of the libraries took two PCR steps, and the second step added a second sample barcode plus Illumina TruSeq adapters. Libraries were sequenced on an Illumina NovaSeq with 2 x 150 bp paired-end reads. In the authors' own workflow: Demultiplexing of reads and collapsing into UMI-guided consensus sequences were performed with migec v1.2.7. Using mixcr v2.1.11, UMI consensuses were aligned to TRA and TRB V and J templates and then assembled into clonotypes. A clonotype was counted as expanded or contracted only when both edgeR and NoisET called the clonotype significant, with the noise models trained on biological replicates. For edgeR calls, a false discovery rate-adjusted p below 0.01 and a log2 fold-change threshold of 1 were applied. As an exploratory analysis of dynamics, max-normalized trajectories of the 1000 most abundant clonotypes were examined with PCA combined with hierarchical clustering. The CD4 or CD8 phenotype of responding clones was assigned using the separately sequenced CD4+ and CD8+ repertoires. The public sequencing data were trimmed at Q25 with fastp and processed into clonotypes with MiXCR by TCRdb, which kept only in-frame beta chains. One record per CDR3 amino acid sequence lists the most common genes and DNA. For this entry, the V and J calls and clone size follow TCRdb and not the study's own pipeline. Within this sample are fewer than 250,000 distinct CDR3 sequences, with approximately 30% of them counted one time only. The ten largest clones capture about an eighth of the sample.

Here is what the overall study found, with its caveats: Contracting CD4+ clones appeared mostly in the CM and EM memory subsets, whereas CD8+ clones were enriched in EMRA. The second-wave clones that peaked on day 37 were not confirmed to be SARS-CoV-2 specific. Balanced CD4/CD8 phenotypes were observed for clones contracting from day 15 to 85, whereas a bias towards CD4+ was observed for a second wave of clones expanding from day 15 to 37. Only two mild cases were covered in the study, and larger cohorts including severe cases with pre-infection samples were considered necessary. Some responding clones were detected in pre-infection memory, suggesting pre-existing cross-reactive memory T cells joined the SARS-CoV-2 response.

This clonotype was obtained from an adult woman who had mild COVID-19 (a few samples of this study predate the infection). The sample titles of this study are shuffled in the database, so cell type and time point are left out; the donor was told from shared clones. The sequence joins TRBV14 to TRBJ2-3; too little of a D gene remains to name it. The sample consisted of PBMCs or a T cell subset sorted from them (not recorded which). The CDR3 sequence is CASRSLAESTDTQYF. In nucleotides, the sequence is TGTGCCAGCAGAAGTCTGGCGGAAAGCACAGATACGCAGTATTTT.